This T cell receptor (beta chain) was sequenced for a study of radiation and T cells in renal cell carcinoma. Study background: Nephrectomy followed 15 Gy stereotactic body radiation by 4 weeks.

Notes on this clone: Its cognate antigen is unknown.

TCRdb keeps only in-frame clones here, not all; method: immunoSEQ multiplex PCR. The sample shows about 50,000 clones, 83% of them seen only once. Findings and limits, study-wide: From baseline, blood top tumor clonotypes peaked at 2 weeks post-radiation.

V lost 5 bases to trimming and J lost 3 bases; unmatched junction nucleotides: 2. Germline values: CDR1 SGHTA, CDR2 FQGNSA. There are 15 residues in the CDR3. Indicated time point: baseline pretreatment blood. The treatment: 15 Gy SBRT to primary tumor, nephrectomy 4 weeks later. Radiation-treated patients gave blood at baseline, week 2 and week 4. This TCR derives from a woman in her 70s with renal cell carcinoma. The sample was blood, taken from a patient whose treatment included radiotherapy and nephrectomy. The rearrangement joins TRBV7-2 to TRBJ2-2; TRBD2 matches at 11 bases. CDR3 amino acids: CASSPLAGDTGELFF. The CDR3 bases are TGTGCCAGCAGCCCACTAGCGGGAGACACCGGGGAGCTGTTTTTT.